This T cell receptor (beta chain) was found in a study of siplizumab effects on memory and regulatory T cells. Overall study findings and caveats: No naive or memory phenotype could be assigned to roughly 75-96% of proliferating clones.

Produced via immunoSEQ multiplex PCR; TCRdb's table is partial and in-frame only. The table has about 100,000 clones, around 95% seen once; the top ten hold over 0.55%. This CDR3 has 16 residues. CDR1 is MGHRA and CDR2 is YSYEKL in the germline V gene. Between the trimmed V and J ends, which lost 4 bases and 0 bases, there was a span of 16 bases. Remarks on this clone: Its antigen is as yet unknown.

The sequencing input was Tregs sorted from blood. The rearrangement uses TRBV4-1 and TRBJ2-7; D remains ambiguous. This clonotype originated in a human donor in good health. The CDR3 nucleotides read TGCGCCAGCAGCCCGTCAAGGACGGAGAGCTCCTACGAGCAGTACTTC. The encoded protein is CASSPSRTESSYEQYF.